A selection of T cell receptor beta chains follows, all from one sample in a study of identical twins. TCRdb re-called the 5' RACE reads through MiXCR, storing one row per CDR3 protein. Of 1.5 million to 2 million distinct CDR3 sequences listed, about 31% are singletons. The source material was cord blood. Every receptor here comes from a newborn girl in good health. CDR3s include the opening cysteine and the closing phenylalanine or tryptophan.

v_gene	j_gene	CDR3aa
TRBV4-1	TRBJ2-1	CASSQVTTSTRFF
TRBV27	TRBJ2-7	CASSLGQSYEQYF
TRBV14	TRBJ1-4	CASSRPGQGRLDNEKLFF
TRBV20-1	TRBJ2-2	CSAPSQRDSSTGELFF
TRBV5-1	TRBJ1-5	CASSLAGRWNQPQHF
TRBV7-6	TRBJ2-2	CASSSPGLVFGGELFF
TRBV28	TRBJ2-2	CASSLGRRGGELFF
TRBV27	TRBJ2-3	CASSLVRLAASLSTDTQYF
TRBV12-3/TRBV12-4	TRBJ2-7	CASSFVPAYEQYF
TRBV5-1	TRBJ2-6	CASSLAVANVVTF
TRBV24-1	TRBJ2-3	CATSDLLDTQYF